Each of the 25 T cell receptor beta chains below was sequenced from the same sample in a study of CD8+ T cells in alopecia areata. The treatment: oral pan-JAK inhibitor, 5-10 mg twice daily. RNA extraction and reverse transcription yielded cDNA as sequencing template. Profiled with immunoSEQ multiplex PCR; TCRdb holds only in-frame clones, not every one. The sample has some 220,000 clones, more than 45% seen once. The material was CD4+ T cells sorted from blood, obtained at week 4, from a patient treated with tofacitinib. The origin of the receptors is a human donor with alopecia areata.

The genes are TRBV29-1 and TRBJ2-5; 8 bases map to TRBD2. The CDR3 spans 15 residues. CDR1 and CDR2 (germline): SQVTM, ANQGSEA. The J segment lost 2 bases and the V segment lost 3 bases, leaving 8 bases of the junction unmatched. The DNA for the CDR3 is TGCAGCGTTGATGGTCTGCGGGGGGCTCAAGAGACCCAGTACTTC. This sequence encodes CSVDGLRGAQETQYF. Supplemented by reference TRBV29-1 and TRBJ2-5, the full variable domain reads SAVISQKPSRDICQRGTSLTIQCQVDSQVTMMFWYRQQPGQSLTLIATANQGSEATYESGFVIDKFPISRPNLTFSTLTVSNMSPEDSSIYLCSVDGLRGAQETQYFGPGTRLLVL.

The chain couples TRBV11-2 to TRBJ2-7; D is perhaps TRBD2 (6 bases). The CDR3 sequence is 16 residues long. Between the trimmed V and J ends, which lost 1 base and 0 bases, there was a span of 13 bases. CDR1 is SGHAT, CDR2 FQNNGV, per germline. The CDR3: CASSLGGLWSSYEQYF. Here the CDR3 DNA reads TGTGCCAGCAGCTTAGGGGGACTTTGGTCCTCCTACGAGCAGTACTTC.

The chain joins TRBV7-2 to TRBJ2-3; 7 bases map to TRBD1. The CDR3 is made up of 15 amino acids. V shed 4 bases, J shed 2 bases, and the junction held 6 bases outside the gene matches. Germline loops: CDR1 SGHTA, CDR2 FQGNSA. Here the CDR3 reads CASSSTGSNTDTQYF. CDR3 DNA sequence: TGTGCCAGCAGCTCGACAGGGAGTAACACAGATACGCAGTATTTT.

The J gene is TRBJ2-3, the V gene TRBV2; no clear D. Germline values: CDR1 SNHLY, CDR2 FYNNEI. This CDR3 spans 12 amino acids. Trimming removed 3 bases from V and 5 bases from J, with 6 bases in between. The CDR3, as DNA: TGTGCCAGCAGTGATGGCGGAGATACGCAGTATTTT. It codes for CASSDGGDTQYF.

The chain carries TRBV29-1 and TRBJ2-1, with TRBD2 matching 12 bases. The germline gives CDR1 SQVTM, CDR2 ANQGSEA. V gave up 6 bases and J gave up 7 bases; unmatched junction bases: 10. This CDR3 is 15 amino acids long. For the CDR3, the DNA is TGCAGCGTAGCCCCTCTAGCGGGGGGGCTTAATGAGCAGTTCTTC. This codes for CSVAPLAGGLNEQFF.

V and J are TRBV11-2 and TRBJ2-5, with D possibly matching TRBD1 (5 bases). V was trimmed by 1 base and J by 2 bases, leaving 8 bases between them. The germline gives CDR1 SGHAT, CDR2 FQNNGV. CDR3 length: 14 residues. The CDR3, as DNA: TGTGCCAGCAGCTTAGGAAGGGGACAAGAGACCCAGTACTTC. Protein product: CASSLGRGQETQYF.

The chain uses TRBV29-1 and TRBJ2-3; D gene ambiguous. The length of the CDR3 is 12 residues. Germline V gene data show CDR1 as SQVTM and CDR2 as ANQGSEA. CDR3 amino acids: CSSGSSTDTQYF. Written as DNA, the CDR3 is TGCAGTTCCGGATCTAGCACAGATACGCAGTATTTT.

This clone was found a few times. The chain employs TRBV27 and TRBJ2-7; D unresolved. The germline V and J ends were trimmed by 0 bases and 2 bases, with 8 bases remaining between them. CDR1 and CDR2 from the germline V gene are MNHEY and SMNVEV (reference sequence). This CDR3 is built from 14 residues. The CDR3 DNA is TGTGCCAGCAGTTTATCCGGCGGCACCTACGAGCAGTACTTC. It is translated as CASSLSGGTYEQYF.

This clone has only a few counts. CDR3: CASSLQDGPYEQYF. The CDR3 DNA sequence: TGTGCCAGCAGCCTCCAGGACGGCCCCTACGAGCAGTACTTC. The chain recombines TRBV9 with TRBJ2-7; D is unclear. Deletions cut 4 bases from V and 2 bases from J, with 13 bases between. The germline V gene has CDR1 SGDLS and CDR2 YYNGEE. This CDR3 contains 14 residues.

With respect to this clone: The junction departs from the called germline gene at one end, perhaps through a read error. This rearrangement joins TRBV29-1 to TRBJ2-3, with D maybe TRBD1 (6 bases). Germline V lookup: CDR1 SQVTM, CDR2 ANQGSEA. This CDR3 contains 13 residues. The CDR3 region is CSLSVGGTDTQYF. The DNA of the CDR3 is TGCAGCCTCTCCGTTGGGGGCACCGATACGCAGTATTTT.

Only a few counts were recorded for this clone. V is TRBV10-3 and J is TRBJ1-1; 8 nucleotides agree with TRBD1. From germline, CDR1 is ENHRY and CDR2 SYGVKD. The CDR3 runs to 14 residues. V lost 6 bases and J lost 0; bases outside the gene matches: 3. The CDR3 nucleotides are TGTGCCATCAGGGACAGGGACATGAACACTGAAGCTTTCTTT. The encoded protein is CAIRDRDMNTEAFF.

The chain recombines TRBV25-1 with TRBJ1-4, with 10 bases matching TRBD1. This CDR3 is built from 16 residues. The germline V gene has CDR1 MGHDK and CDR2 SYGVNS. V lost 3 bases, J lost 9 bases, and 10 bases stayed unmatched. The CDR3 DNA sequence: TGTGCCAGCAGTGACCCCGGGACAGGGGCGAGGAAAAAACTGTTTTTT. This encodes CASSDPGTGARKKLFF. Full variable domain (rest looked up from reference TRBV25-1 and TRBJ1-4): EADIYQTPRYLVIGTGKKITLECSQTMGHDKMYWYQQDPGMELHLIHYSYGVNSTEKGDLSSESTVSRIRTEHFPLTLESARPSHTSQYLCASSDPGTGARKKLFFGSGTQLSVL.

The chain is built from TRBV10-3 and TRBJ2-7; no clear D. Trimming removed 3 bases from V and 2 bases from J, with 8 bases in between. The germline V gene has CDR1 ENHRY and CDR2 SYGVKD. The CDR3 is made up of 13 amino acids. CDR3 sequence reads: CAISELQTYEQYF. In DNA, the CDR3 is TGTGCCATCAGTGAATTACAGACCTACGAGCAGTACTTC.

This chain uses TRBV25-1 with TRBJ2-4; D perhaps matches TRBD1 (6 bases). The CDR3 consists of 12 residues. In germline, CDR1 is MGHDK, CDR2 SYGVNS. Trimming removed 6 bases at V and 4 bases at J, with 7 bases between. The CDR3 reads CASSTGKNIQYF. The CDR3 region has the DNA TGTGCCAGCAGCACAGGGAAAAACATTCAGTACTTC.

V is TRBV2 and J is TRBJ1-2, with D perhaps TRBD1 (6 bases). V lost 7 bases and J 5 bases, leaving 14 bases between the germline ends. Germline lookup yields CDR1 SNHLY and CDR2 FYNNEI. The CDR3 is 13 residues long. CDR3 amino acids: CASTKQGGYGYTF. In DNA form, the CDR3 reads TGTGCCAGCACCAAACAGGGAGGGTATGGCTACACCTTC.

The chain employs TRBV29-1 and TRBJ2-1; 11 bases line up with TRBD2. Germline V gene data show CDR1 as SQVTM and CDR2 as ANQGSEA. V dropped 6 bases and J dropped 7; count of bases not matched to a gene: 8. This CDR3 spans 14 amino acids. As DNA, the CDR3 is TGCAGCGTGGATAGCGGGGGGGTGCTGAATGAGCAGTTCTTC. Translation gives CSVDSGGVLNEQFF.

The chain links TRBV9 to TRBJ2-2; D unresolved. The V end was cut by 4 bases, the J end by 1 base, with 8 bases between. Germline V gene sequence: CDR1 SGDLS, CDR2 YYNGEE. This CDR3 region has 14 residues. CDR3 residues: CASSPRRNTGELFF. CDR3 coding DNA: TGTGCCAGCAGCCCTCGGAGGAACACCGGGGAGCTGTTTTTT.

The V gene is TRBV30, the J gene TRBJ1-2; possibly TRBD1 for D (5 bases). V gave up 3 bases and J gave up 4 bases, with 12 bases separating them. Germline CDR1 is GTSNPN and CDR2 is SVGIG (reference sequence). The CDR3 contains 13 residues. For the CDR3, the DNA is TGTGCCTGGAGCGGGGGTACGGCCTATGGCTACACCTTC. Its translation is CAWSGGTAYGYTF.

V usage is TRBV2 and J usage is TRBJ2-1, with TRBD2 identical over 8 bases. Trimming took 4 bases from V and 6 from J; bases not matched to a gene: 5. CDR1 is SNHLY, CDR2 FYNNEI, per germline. The CDR3 spans 14 residues. This CDR3 is CASSVAGGTNEQFF. Here the CDR3 DNA reads TGTGCCAGCAGTGTGGCGGGGGGAACCAATGAGCAGTTCTTC.

The genes are TRBV28 and TRBJ2-3, with no clear D. V was pared by 2 bases and J by 6 bases, with 9 bases between. This CDR3 contains 13 residues. Looked up from germline, CDR1 is MDHEN and CDR2 is SYDVKM. CDR3 sequence (DNA): TGTGCCAGCAGTTTAGGGGTTCAGGATACGCAGTATTTT. It translates to CASSLGVQDTQYF. The full variable domain, in which reference TRBV28 and TRBJ2-3 provide the parts outside the CDR3, is DVKVTQSSRYLVKRTGEKVFLECVQDMDHENMFWYRQDPGLGLRLIYFSYDVKMKEKGDIPEGYSVSREKKERFSLILESASTNQTSMYLCASSLGVQDTQYFGPGTRLTVL.

The chain employs TRBV7-2 and TRBJ2-1; D tentatively fits TRBD1 or TRBD2 (7 bases each). Trimming removed 5 bases at V and 6 bases at J, with 14 bases between. CDR3 length: 14 amino acids. The germline gives CDR1 SGHTA, CDR2 FQGNSA. CDR3 in DNA: TGTGCCAGCAGCCCAGGGGGGGTAGTCAATGAGCAGTTCTTC. Amino acids: CASSPGGVVNEQFF.

The V and J genes are TRBV29-1 and TRBJ2-3; D tentatively reads TRBD1 or TRBD2 (5 bases each). Looked up from germline, CDR1 is SQVTM and CDR2 is ANQGSEA. Trimming took off 8 bases at V and 0 bases at J, with 15 bases between the two ends. This CDR3 region has 14 residues. The CDR3: CSHSGATSTDTQYF. The CDR3 coding sequence is TGCAGCCACTCCGGGGCAACTAGCACAGATACGCAGTATTTT.

The chain links TRBV15 to TRBJ2-7, with D tentatively TRBD1 (6 bases). V gave up 5 bases and J gave up 3 bases, with 20 bases separating them. CDR1 LNHNV and CDR2 YYDKDF come from the germline V gene (reference sequence). CDR3 length: 16 amino acids. Here the CDR3 DNA reads TGTGCCACCAGCCTAACCAACAGGGTTGCACGCTACGAGCAGTACTTC. Protein sequence: CATSLTNRVARYEQYF.

The chain carries TRBV30 and TRBJ1-4, with D unresolved. V shed 2 bases and J shed 7 bases, with 8 bases lying between them. The germline V gene has CDR1 GTSNPN and CDR2 SVGIG (reference sequence). There are 12 residues in the CDR3. The CDR3 is CAWSPQTEKLFF. For the CDR3, the DNA is TGTGCCTGGAGTCCACAGACTGAAAAACTGTTTTTT.

This clone has just one count. The genes are TRBV6-1 and TRBJ2-7; a weak D match, TRBD2 (5 bases). CDR3 length: 14 residues. CDR1 and CDR2 from the germline V gene are MNHNS and SASEGT. V was trimmed by 6 bases and J by 5 bases, leaving 17 bases between them. CDR3 DNA: TGTGCCAGCAGCGGACTCTCGAGCGTCCACGAGCAGTACTTC. Translation: CASSGLSSVHEQYF.